Below are 21 T cell receptor beta chains sequenced from a single sample in a study of cytomegalovirus exposure and HLA in healthy donors. Both 60 Vbeta primers and 13 Jbeta primers went into the PCR. Clones were sequenced by immunoSEQ multiplex PCR, and TCRdb holds only the in-frame ones, with some missing. The sample lists under 100,000 clones; around a tenth were seen once. Sequenced sample: PBMCs. The receptors shown here come from a man aged 55 to 69 in good health and CMV-seropositive.

A few counts support this clone. This sequence joins TRBV9 and TRBJ2-5; D might be TRBD2 (5 bases). V was pared by 4 bases and J by 1 base, with 11 bases between. This CDR3 contains 14 residues. Germline V lookup: CDR1 SGDLS, CDR2 YYNGEE. CDR3 coding DNA: TGTGCCAGCAGCTCCCCGGGGATCCAAGAGACCCAGTACTTC. Its translation: CASSSPGIQETQYF.

The chain carries TRBV19 and TRBJ2-2; 9 nucleotides align to TRBD2. The V segment lost 6 bases and the J segment 4 bases; nucleotides outside the gene matches: 9. The CDR3 extends over 16 amino acids. Germline CDR1 is LNHDA and CDR2 is SQIVND (reference sequence). Here the CDR3 DNA reads TGTGCCAGTAGCCCACTCAGCGGGAGGTCCACCGGGGAGCTGTTTTTT. Amino acids: CASSPLSGRSTGELFF.

This clone was counted only a few times. The chain combines TRBV28 with TRBJ1-1; no reliable D call. Trimming took 2 bases from V and 3 from J, leaving 10 bases between them. This CDR3 has 14 residues. Germline lookup yields CDR1 MDHEN and CDR2 SYDVKM. DNA for the CDR3: TGTGCCAGCAGTTTACCAGATGGAGACACTGAAGCTTTCTTT. The encoded protein is CASSLPDGDTEAFF.

In its sample, this clone was seen many times. The junction shows a germline mismatch at one end, possibly a read error. The chain combines TRBV5-5 with TRBJ2-2, with D possibly being TRBD2 (6 bases). The CDR3 is 11 amino acids. Germline V gene lookup returns CDR1 SGHKS and CDR2 YYEKEE (reference sequence). CDR3 DNA: TGTGCCAGCAGCTTGATGGGGGGGCTGTTTTTT. This codes for CASSLMGGLFF.

The J gene is TRBJ2-7, the V gene TRBV20-1; perhaps TRBD1 as D (6 bases). Trimming left V 2 bases short and J 6 bases short, with 8 bases between. The length of the CDR3 is 11 residues. Germline assignment: CDR1 DFQATT and CDR2 SNEGSKA (reference sequence). The chain's CDR3 is CSARRGSEQYF. The CDR3 coding sequence is TGCAGTGCTAGAAGGGGGAGCGAGCAGTACTTC.

By proportion, this clone is medium-sized. The chain employs TRBV5-4 and TRBJ2-7; no clear D. The germline gives CDR1 SGHNT, CDR2 YYREEE (reference sequence). V was shortened by 2 bases and J by 1 base, with 7 bases between the two germline ends. The CDR3 sequence is 13 residues long. CDR3 in DNA: TGTGCCAGCAGCTTAGAAGCATCCTACGAGCAGTACTTC. Its protein product is CASSLEASYEQYF.

The V and J genes are TRBV7-8 and TRBJ1-1; maybe TRBD1 (6 bases). Trimming removed 3 bases from V and 3 bases from J, with 14 bases in between. CDR3 size: 15 residues. The germline V gene encodes CDR1 SGHVS and CDR2 FQNEAQ. CDR3 protein: CASSFSETGDTEAFF. Here the CDR3 DNA reads TGTGCCAGCAGCTTCAGCGAGACAGGAGACACTGAAGCTTTCTTT.

The table lists this clone with a few counts. The chain uses TRBV6-5 and TRBJ2-2; the D gene is possibly TRBD1 (5 bases). Per germline, CDR1 MNHEY and CDR2 SVGAGI. Trimming pared 2 bases from V and 6 bases from J, leaving 10 bases between. The CDR3 has 14 amino acids. CDR3 sequence reads: CASSYLEGAGELFF. CDR3 bases: TGTGCCAGCAGTTACCTCGAAGGGGCCGGGGAGCTGTTTTTT.

V gene TRBV19 combines with J gene TRBJ1-1; the match to TRBD1 covers 7 bases. There are 14 residues in the CDR3. J was trimmed by 5 bases and V by 7 bases; bases with no gene match: 10. CDR1 is LNHDA, CDR2 SQIVND, per germline (reference sequence). In nucleotides, the CDR3 is TGTGCCAGTACCTTCCGGGACAGATTTACTGAAGCTTTCTTT. This codes for CASTFRDRFTEAFF.

The V and J genes are TRBV10-1 and TRBJ2-5; D remains ambiguous. The germline gives CDR1 WNHNN, CDR2 SYGVQD (reference sequence). V lost 10 bases, J lost 2 bases, and 14 bases lay in between. CDR3 length: 13 amino acids. CDR3 in amino acids: CATSPVKQETQYF. The DNA of the CDR3 is TGCGCCACCTCTCCGGTTAAACAAGAGACCCAGTACTTC.

The rearrangement uses TRBV28 and TRBJ2-7; 8 bases are shared with TRBD2. V trimming: 6 bases; J trimming: 7 bases; junction bases outside the gene matches: 14. The CDR3 sequence is 15 residues long. The germline gives CDR1 MDHEN, CDR2 SYDVKM. The CDR3 region is CASSPPTGGPREQYF. The CDR3 DNA reads TGTGCCAGCAGCCCCCCAACGGGAGGGCCGAGGGAGCAGTACTTC.

This clone was seen a few times. The chain carries TRBV6-6 and TRBJ1-3, with a weak D call TRBD1 (5 bases). This CDR3 spans 15 amino acids. The germline CDR1 and CDR2 sequences are MNHNY and SVGAGI (reference sequence). V lost 5 bases to trimming and J lost 2 bases, with 13 bases between them. In DNA form, the CDR3 reads TGTGCCAGCAGTCAGCAGGGTAATCCTGGAAACACCATATATTTT. As protein: CASSQQGNPGNTIYF.

The chain uses TRBV5-1 and TRBJ2-6, with 8 bases fitting TRBD1. Germline V gives CDR1 SGHRS, CDR2 YFSETQ. The ends lost 3 bases at V and 0 bases at J; junction bases unmatched: 8. There are 18 residues in the CDR3. The DNA for the CDR3 is TGCGCCAGCAGCTCGCAGTCAACAGGGGGCTCTGGGGCCAACGTCCTGACTTTC. Translated: CASSSQSTGGSGANVLTF.

This clone turned up a few times. The DNA for the CDR3 is TGTGCCAGCAGCTCCCTCGATGAAAAACTGTTTTTT. Translating it yields CASSSLDEKLFF. The V gene is TRBV7-2, the J gene TRBJ1-4, with D unclear. The CDR3 extends over 12 amino acids. V dropped 4 bases and J dropped 6 bases, with 6 bases sitting between them. The germline V gene has CDR1 SGHTA and CDR2 FQGNSA. Variable domain in full (rest from reference TRBV7-2 and TRBJ1-4): GAGVSQSPSNKVTEKGKDVELRCDPISGHTALYWYRQSLGQGLEFLIYFQGNSAPDKSGLPSDRFSAERTGGSVSTLTIQRTQQEDSAVYLCASSSLDEKLFFGSGTQLSVL.

This clone was observed a handful of times. This sequence joins TRBV7-9 and TRBJ2-1; 13 positions match TRBD2. Unmatched junction bases numbered 6, after V lost 4 bases and J lost 0 bases. CDR1 SEHNR and CDR2 FQNEAQ come from the germline V gene (reference sequence). CDR3 length: 18 amino acids. The CDR3 here is CASSSGLAGKTSYNEQFF. The CDR3 DNA is TGTGCCAGCAGCTCGGGACTAGCGGGAAAGACCTCCTACAATGAGCAGTTCTTC.

J is TRBJ1-6 and V is TRBV11-2, with D unresolved. The CDR3 extends over 16 amino acids. V lost 1 base to trimming and J lost 3 bases, with 10 bases between them. In germline, CDR1 is SGHAT, CDR2 FQNNGV. DNA for the CDR3: TGTGCCAGCAGCTTAGTGGTCGGGAGCTATAATTCACCCCTCCACTTT. Translation: CASSLVVGSYNSPLHF.

This clone was picked up a small number of times. The V and J genes are TRBV19 and TRBJ2-3, with TRBD2 matching 8 bases. V shed 7 bases, J shed 0 bases, and the junction held 6 bases outside the gene matches. The CDR3 runs to 15 residues. CDR1 is LNHDA and CDR2 is SQIVND in the germline V gene (reference sequence). CDR3 nucleotides: TGTGCCAGTACCGGTAGCGGGGTGAGCACAGATACGCAGTATTTT. This sequence encodes CASTGSGVSTDTQYF.

This chain connects TRBV12-2 to TRBJ2-7; the table's D call TRBD2 went unverified against the DNA. TRBV12-2 is a pseudogene locus. The CDR3 has 15 residues. CDR3 amino acids: CASRLARGGLWEQYV. For the CDR3, the DNA is TGTGCAAGTCGCTTAGCGAGGGGGGGCCTCTGGGAGCAGTACGTC.

The chain employs TRBV19 and TRBJ1-4, with 8 bases aligning to TRBD1. Germline V lookup: CDR1 LNHDA, CDR2 SQIVND (reference sequence). The V and J ends lost 6 bases and 5 bases, in that order; junction bases with no gene match: 11. The CDR3 contains 16 residues. The CDR3 region is CASSPTRTGPNEKLFF. CDR3 coding DNA: TGTGCCAGTAGCCCAACCCGGACAGGGCCGAATGAAAAACTGTTTTTT.

The chain couples TRBV6-6 to TRBJ2-3; 7 positions match TRBD2. This CDR3 has 13 amino acids. J lost 4 bases, V lost 6 bases, and 4 bases had no gene match. Germline V lookup: CDR1 MNHNY, CDR2 SVGAGI (reference sequence). The CDR3 DNA reads as TGTGCCAGCAGCTCGGGAGGAGCAGATACGCAGTATTTT. This sequence encodes CASSSGGADTQYF.

The chain uses TRBV9 and TRBJ2-3; D may be TRBD2 (6 bases). Germline-derived CDR1 and CDR2 are SGDLS and YYNGEE. The CDR3 has 16 amino acids. The V and J ends lost 0 bases and 1 base respectively, with 12 bases between them. The CDR3, as DNA: TGTGCCAGCAGCGTAGCTCAGATAGCGGGCACAGATACGCAGTATTTT. Translated, it gives CASSVAQIAGTDTQYF.